The sequence of this T cell receptor (beta chain) was determined in a study of blood T cell repertoires in COVID-19. Authors' methods: Researchers report that nucleated cell counts were estimated from reference gene primer amplification. Assay: immunoSEQ multiplex PCR; the TCRdb copy retains only in-frame clones and omits some. That table gives V, J and clone size, and the DNA gave D and trimming. Of approximately 170,000 clones in the sample, around 79% were seen once. Germline-derived CDR1 and CDR2 are MNHEY and SVGAGI. The CDR3 length is 13 residues. V was clipped by 2 bases and J by 5 bases, with 7 bases between them.

This TCR came from a woman between 70 and 85 years old in a cohort exposed to, infected with or recovered from COVID-19 (not recorded which). V is TRBV6-5 and J is TRBJ1-5; D ambiguous. The sequenced sample was PBMCs or T cells enriched from blood (not recorded which). CDR3 DNA: TGTGCCAGCAGTTACGAGGTCGATCAGCCCCAGCATTTT. Encoded protein: CASSYEVDQPQHF.